Listed below are T cell receptor beta chains from one sample, sequenced in a study of blood T cell repertoires in COVID-19. Assay used: immunoSEQ multiplex PCR; TCRdb lists only in-frame clones, some missing. The table includes 140,000 to 150,000 clones, roughly 89% detected once. The sample was PBMCs or T cells enriched from blood (not recorded which). The receptors were gathered from a man in his fifties who had recovered from COVID-19. CDR3s leave out the opening cysteine and the closing phenylalanine or tryptophan. Each record gives: V gene, CDR3 protein.

V gene: TRBV4-3; CDR3 protein: ASSQDGGRGYGYT
V gene: TRBV20-1; CDR3 protein: SAYPGDTQY
V gene: TRBV7-3; CDR3 protein: ASSERGGAWQDEQF
V gene: TRBV28; CDR3 protein: ASSLGGGAGNIQY
V gene: TRBV15; CDR3 protein: ATSRGGILGDTQY
V gene: TRBV4-2; CDR3 protein: ASSLAGQGDGQPQH
V gene: TRBV2; CDR3 protein: ASSLEETQY
V gene: TRBV7-8; CDR3 protein: ASSLGRMAAGELF
V gene: TRBV5-1; CDR3 protein: ASSLGLAGIADTQY
V gene: TRBV5-4; CDR3 protein: ASSLSSGRGDEQY
V gene: TRBV5-6; CDR3 protein: ASSLSRQGKETQY
V gene: TRBV27; CDR3 protein: ASSSSVGTTNTEAF
V gene: TRBV5-1; CDR3 protein: ASSLQGYNSPLH